Listed below are T cell receptor beta chains from one sample, sequenced in a study of blood T cell repertoires in COVID-19. Libraries were prepared by immunoSEQ multiplex PCR; TCRdb keeps only in-frame clonotypes and omits some of them. The sample has about 300,000 clones, more than 70% seen once; the top ten hold 0.95% to 1.5%. The sample taken for sequencing was peripheral blood. These receptors were taken from a woman aged 45-59 years with acute or convalescent COVID-19. The CDR3 runs from the conserved cysteine through the conserved F or W. D genes are given only for firm matches. Expanded clones are given a class, and other clones once, few, many or no size at all.

TRBD1,TRBJ1-1,TRBV15,NA,TGTGCCACCAGCAGAGGGGGGGCAGGGGGATTGGCTGAAGCTTTCTTT,CATSRGGAGGLAEAFF
NA,TRBJ1-6,TRBV11-2,NA,TGTGCCAGCACCCCAGTAGGGGGGGGCATTTCACCCCTCCACTTT,CASTPVGGGISPLHF
NA,TRBJ1-1,TRBV3-1/TRBV3-2,NA,TGTGCCAGCAGCCAAGAATCCCTCACTGAAGCTTTCTTT,CASSQESLTEAFF
NA,TRBJ1-4,TRBV18,NA,TGTGCCAGCTCACCAGCGCCTCGGGGGGAAAAACTGTTTTTT,CASSPAPRGEKLFF
TRBD2,TRBJ2-2,TRBV2,NA,TGTGCCAGCAGAGGGGGACTAGCGGGCACCGGGGAGCTGTTTTTT,CASRGGLAGTGELFF
NA,TRBJ1-1,TRBV5-5,NA,TGTGCCAGCAGCTTGGGAGGGCCGGGCACTGAAGCTTTCTTT,CASSLGGPGTEAFF
NA,TRBJ2-4,TRBV7-9,NA,TGTGCCAGCAGCTTGTTGGGGCTTAAAAACATTCAGTACTTC,CASSLLGLKNIQYF
TRBD1,TRBJ2-7,TRBV4-2,NA,TGTGCCAGCAGCCTCACCGGACAGGGTGGCGACGAGCAGTACTTC,CASSLTGQGGDEQYF
NA,TRBJ2-5,TRBV7-2,NA,TGTGCCAGCAGCCCGCTGGGCGCACAAGAGACCCAGTACTTC,CASSPLGAQETQYF
NA,TRBJ1-2,TRBV5-1,few,TGCGCCAGCAGTAGGGAGGGTGGGAACTATGGCTACACCTTC,CASSREGGNYGYTF